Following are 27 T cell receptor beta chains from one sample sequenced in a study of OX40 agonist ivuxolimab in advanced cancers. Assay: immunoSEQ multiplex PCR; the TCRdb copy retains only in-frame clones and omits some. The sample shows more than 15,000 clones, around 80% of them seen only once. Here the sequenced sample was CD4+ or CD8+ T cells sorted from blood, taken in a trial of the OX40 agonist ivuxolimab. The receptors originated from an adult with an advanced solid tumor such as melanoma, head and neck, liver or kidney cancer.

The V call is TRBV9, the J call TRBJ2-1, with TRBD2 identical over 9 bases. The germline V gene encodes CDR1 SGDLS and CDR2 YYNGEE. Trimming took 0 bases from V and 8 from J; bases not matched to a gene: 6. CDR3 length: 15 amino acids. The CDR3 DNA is TGTGCCAGCAGCGTAGTAGATAGCGGGAGTTATGAGCAGTTCTTC. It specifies CASSVVDSGSYEQFF.

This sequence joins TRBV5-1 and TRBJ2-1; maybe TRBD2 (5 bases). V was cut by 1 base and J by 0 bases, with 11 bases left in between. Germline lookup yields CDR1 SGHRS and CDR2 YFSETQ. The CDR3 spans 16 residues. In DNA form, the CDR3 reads TGCGCCAGCAGCTTGTTCGGGGAGAACTCCTACAATGAGCAGTTCTTC. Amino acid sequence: CASSLFGENSYNEQFF.

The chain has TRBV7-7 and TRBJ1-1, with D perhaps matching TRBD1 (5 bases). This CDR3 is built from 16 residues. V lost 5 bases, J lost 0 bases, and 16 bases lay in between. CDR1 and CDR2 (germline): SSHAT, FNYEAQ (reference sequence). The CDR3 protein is CASSPWSGTMNTEAFF. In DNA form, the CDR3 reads TGTGCCAGCAGCCCCTGGTCGGGGACTATGAACACTGAAGCTTTCTTT.

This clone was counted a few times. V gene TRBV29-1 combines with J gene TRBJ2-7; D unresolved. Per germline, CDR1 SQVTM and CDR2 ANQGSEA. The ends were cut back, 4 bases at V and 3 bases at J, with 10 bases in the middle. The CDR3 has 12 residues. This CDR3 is CSVGDMRYEQYF. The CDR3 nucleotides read TGCAGCGTTGGTGACATGCGCTACGAGCAGTACTTC.

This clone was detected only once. The CDR3 region has the DNA TGCAGCGTTGTGGGCCTAGCGCCCCGTTTCAATGAGCAGTTCTTC. It encodes CSVVGLAPRFNEQFF. J is TRBJ2-1 and V is TRBV29-1, with D perhaps matching TRBD2 (6 bases). The germline gives CDR1 SQVTM, CDR2 ANQGSEA. This CDR3 contains 15 residues. V lost 4 bases to trimming and J lost 6 bases, with 19 bases between them.

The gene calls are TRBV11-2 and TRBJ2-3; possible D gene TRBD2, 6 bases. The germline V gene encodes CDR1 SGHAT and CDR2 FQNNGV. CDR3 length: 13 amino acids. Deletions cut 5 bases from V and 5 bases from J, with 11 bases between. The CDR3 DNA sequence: TGTGCCAGCAGCCCCCGACTAGTAGATACGCAGTATTTT. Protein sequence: CASSPRLVDTQYF.

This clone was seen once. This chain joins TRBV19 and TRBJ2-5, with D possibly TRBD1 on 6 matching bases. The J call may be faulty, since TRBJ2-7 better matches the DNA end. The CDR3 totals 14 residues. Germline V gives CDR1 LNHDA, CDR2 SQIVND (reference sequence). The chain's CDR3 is CASSITGQSYEQYF. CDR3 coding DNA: TGTGCCAGTAGTATTACGGGACAATCCTACGAGCAGTACTTC.

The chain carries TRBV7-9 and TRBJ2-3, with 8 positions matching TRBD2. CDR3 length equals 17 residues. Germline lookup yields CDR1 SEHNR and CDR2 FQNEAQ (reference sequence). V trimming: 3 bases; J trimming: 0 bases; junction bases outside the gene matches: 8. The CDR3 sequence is CASSFGLATPSTDTQYF. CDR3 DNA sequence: TGTGCCAGCAGCTTTGGACTAGCAACGCCTAGCACAGATACGCAGTATTTT.

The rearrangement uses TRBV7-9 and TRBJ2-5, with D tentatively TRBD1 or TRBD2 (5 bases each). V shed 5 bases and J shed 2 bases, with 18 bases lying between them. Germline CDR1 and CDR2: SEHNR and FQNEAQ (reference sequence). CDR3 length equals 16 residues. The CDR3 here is CASSQGREGVQETQYF. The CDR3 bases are TGTGCCAGCAGCCAGGGACGGGAAGGGGTGCAAGAGACCCAGTACTTC.

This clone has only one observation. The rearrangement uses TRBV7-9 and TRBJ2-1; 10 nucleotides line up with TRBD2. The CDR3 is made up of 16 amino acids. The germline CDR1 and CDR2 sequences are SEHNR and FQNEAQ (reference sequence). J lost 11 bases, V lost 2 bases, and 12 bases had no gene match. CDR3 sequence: CASSLNVRLAGAQQFF. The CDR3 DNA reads TGTGCCAGCAGCTTAAATGTCCGGCTAGCGGGAGCTCAGCAGTTCTTC.

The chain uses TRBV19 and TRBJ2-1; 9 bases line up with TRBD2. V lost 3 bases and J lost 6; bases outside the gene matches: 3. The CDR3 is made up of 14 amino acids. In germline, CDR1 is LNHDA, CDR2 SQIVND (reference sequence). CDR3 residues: CASSMREGPNEQFF. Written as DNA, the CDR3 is TGTGCCAGTAGTATGCGGGAGGGCCCCAATGAGCAGTTCTTC.

The CDR3 reads CASSPWGRTDTQYF. The CDR3 DNA follows: TGTGCCAGCAGCCCCTGGGGGCGCACAGATACGCAGTATTTT. This sequence joins TRBV14 and TRBJ2-3, with a weak D call TRBD1 (6 bases). Trimming pared 4 bases from V and 1 base from J, leaving 9 bases between. CDR1 and CDR2 (germline): SGHDN, FVKESK. The CDR3 length is 14 residues.

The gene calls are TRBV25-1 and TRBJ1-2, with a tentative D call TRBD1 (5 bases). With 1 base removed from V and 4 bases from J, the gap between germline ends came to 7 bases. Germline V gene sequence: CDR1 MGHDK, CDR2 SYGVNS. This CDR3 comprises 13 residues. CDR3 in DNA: TGTGCCAGCAGTGAATCCGGGACCTATGGCTACACCTTC. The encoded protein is CASSESGTYGYTF.

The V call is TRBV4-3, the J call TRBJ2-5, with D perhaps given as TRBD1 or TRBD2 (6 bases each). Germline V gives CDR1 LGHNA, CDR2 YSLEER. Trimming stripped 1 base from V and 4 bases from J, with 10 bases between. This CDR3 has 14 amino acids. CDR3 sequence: CASSQGGGRETQYF. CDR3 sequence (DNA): TGCGCCAGCAGCCAAGGAGGGGGGAGAGAGACCCAGTACTTC.

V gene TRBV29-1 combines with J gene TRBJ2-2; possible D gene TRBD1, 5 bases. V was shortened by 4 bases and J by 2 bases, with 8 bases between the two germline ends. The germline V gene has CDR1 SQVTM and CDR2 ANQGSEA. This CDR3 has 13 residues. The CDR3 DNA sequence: TGCAGCGTTGCTCAGGGAAACACCGGGGAGCTGTTTTTT. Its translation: CSVAQGNTGELFF.

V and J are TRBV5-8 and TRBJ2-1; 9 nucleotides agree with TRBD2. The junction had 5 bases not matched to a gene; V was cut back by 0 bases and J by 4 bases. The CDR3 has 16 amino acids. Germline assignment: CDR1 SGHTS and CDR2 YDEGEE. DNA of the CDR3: TGTGCCAGCAGCTTGGCTGGCGGGAGGGGATACAATGAGCAGTTCTTC. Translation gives CASSLAGGRGYNEQFF.

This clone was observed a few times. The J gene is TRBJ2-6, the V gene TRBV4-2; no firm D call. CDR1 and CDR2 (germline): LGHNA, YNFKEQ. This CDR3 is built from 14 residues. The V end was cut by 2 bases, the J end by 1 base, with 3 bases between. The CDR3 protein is CASSQRSGANVLTF. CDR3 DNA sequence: TGTGCCAGCAGCCAAAGATCTGGGGCCAACGTCCTGACTTTC.

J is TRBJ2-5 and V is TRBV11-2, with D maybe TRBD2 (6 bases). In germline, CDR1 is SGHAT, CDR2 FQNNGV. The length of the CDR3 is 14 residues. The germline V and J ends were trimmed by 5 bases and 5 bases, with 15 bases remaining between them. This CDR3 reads CASSLPGRGETQYF. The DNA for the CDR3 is TGTGCCAGCAGCCTCCCAGGTCGGGGGGAGACCCAGTACTTC.

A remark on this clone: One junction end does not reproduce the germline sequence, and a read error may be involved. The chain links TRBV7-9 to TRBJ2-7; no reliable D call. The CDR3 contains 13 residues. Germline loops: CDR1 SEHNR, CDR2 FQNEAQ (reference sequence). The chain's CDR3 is CASSLGSVHEQYF. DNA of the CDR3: TGTGCCAGCAGTTTAGGGTCAGTCCACGAGCAGTACTTC. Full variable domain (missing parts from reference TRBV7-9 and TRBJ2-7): DTGVSQNPRHKITKRGQNVTFRCDPISEHNRLYWYRQTLGQGPEFLTYFQNEAQLEKSRLLSDRFSAERPKGSFSTLEIQRTEQGDSAMYLCASSLGSVHEQYFGPGTRLTVT.

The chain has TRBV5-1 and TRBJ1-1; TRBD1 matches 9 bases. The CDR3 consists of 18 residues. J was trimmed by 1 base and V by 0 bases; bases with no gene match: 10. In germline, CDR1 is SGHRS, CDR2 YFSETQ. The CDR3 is CASSLGVPGQGPNTEAFF. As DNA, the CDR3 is TGCGCCAGCAGCTTGGGGGTCCCGGGACAGGGACCGAACACTGAAGCTTTCTTT.

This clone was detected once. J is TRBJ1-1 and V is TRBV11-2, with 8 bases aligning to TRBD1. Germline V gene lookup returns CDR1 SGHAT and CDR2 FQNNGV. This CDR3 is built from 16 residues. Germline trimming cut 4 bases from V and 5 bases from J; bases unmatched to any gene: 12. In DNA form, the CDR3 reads TGTGCCAGCAGCTCAAACGCTCAGGGGGCTAGGACTGAAGCTTTCTTT. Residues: CASSSNAQGARTEAFF.

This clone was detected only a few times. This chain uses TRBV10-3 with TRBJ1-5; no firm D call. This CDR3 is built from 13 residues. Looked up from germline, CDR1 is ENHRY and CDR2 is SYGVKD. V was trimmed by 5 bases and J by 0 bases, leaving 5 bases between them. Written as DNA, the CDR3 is TGTGCCATCAGTACCCATAGCAATCAGCCCCAGCATTTT. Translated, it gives CAISTHSNQPQHF.

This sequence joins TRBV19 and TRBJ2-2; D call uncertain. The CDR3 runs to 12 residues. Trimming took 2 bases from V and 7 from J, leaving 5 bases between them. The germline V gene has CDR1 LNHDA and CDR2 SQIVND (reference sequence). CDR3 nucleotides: TGTGCCAGTAGTATATGGAACGGGGAGCTGTTTTTT. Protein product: CASSIWNGELFF.

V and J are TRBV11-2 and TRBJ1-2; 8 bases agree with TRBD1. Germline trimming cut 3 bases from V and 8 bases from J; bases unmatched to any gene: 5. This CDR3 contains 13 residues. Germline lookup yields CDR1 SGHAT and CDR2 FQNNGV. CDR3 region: CASSFGTGGGYTF. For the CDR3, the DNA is TGTGCCAGCAGCTTCGGGACAGGCGGCGGCTACACCTTC.

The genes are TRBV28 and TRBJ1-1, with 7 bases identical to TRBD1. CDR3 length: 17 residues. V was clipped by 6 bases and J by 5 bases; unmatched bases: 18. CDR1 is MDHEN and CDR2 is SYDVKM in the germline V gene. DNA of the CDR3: TGTGCCAGCAGGCGTACGGGGGGCCAGGGGGTCCGAACTGAAGCTTTCTTT. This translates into CASRRTGGQGVRTEAFF.

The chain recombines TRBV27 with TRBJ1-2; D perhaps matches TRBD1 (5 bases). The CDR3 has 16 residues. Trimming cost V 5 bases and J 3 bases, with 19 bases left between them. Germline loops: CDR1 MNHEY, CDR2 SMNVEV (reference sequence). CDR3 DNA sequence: TGTGCCAGCAGTCCCGGGGCAGGGCTCCAATACTATGGCTACACCTTC. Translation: CASSPGAGLQYYGYTF.

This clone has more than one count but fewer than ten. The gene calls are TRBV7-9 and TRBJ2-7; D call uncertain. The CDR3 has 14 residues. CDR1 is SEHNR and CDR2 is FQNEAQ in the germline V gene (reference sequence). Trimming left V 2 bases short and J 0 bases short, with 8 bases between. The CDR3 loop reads CASSLLHSSYEQYF. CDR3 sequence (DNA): TGTGCCAGCAGCTTATTGCACAGCTCCTACGAGCAGTACTTC. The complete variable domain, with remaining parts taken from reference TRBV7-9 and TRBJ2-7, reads DTGVSQNPRHKITKRGQNVTFRCDPISEHNRLYWYRQTLGQGPEFLTYFQNEAQLEKSRLLSDRFSAERPKGSFSTLEIQRTEQGDSAMYLCASSLLHSSYEQYFGPGTRLTVT.